This TCR beta chain was sequenced for a study of T-cell reconstitution after alpha-beta-depleted transplantation in children. This CDR3 spans 12 amino acids. Germline CDR1 is SEHNR and CDR2 is FQNEAQ (reference sequence). Trimming cost V 2 bases and J 7 bases, with 6 bases left between them. In this sample, this clonotype turned up many times. Unique molecular identifiers were incorporated when the TCRbeta library was constructed. TCRdb reprocessed the PCR reads with MiXCR, giving one entry per CDR3 protein. The table records 600,000 to 700,000 distinct CDR3 sequences, approximately 15% of them present only once.

The sequence was obtained from a human donor who donated a stem cell graft to a child with acute myeloid leukemia. Sequencing was performed on PBMCs from the stem cell graft donor, taken from the stem cell graft. The V and J genes are TRBV7-9 and TRBJ2-1, with D uncertain. The CDR3 DNA reads TGTGCCAGCAGCTTAAACACGAATGAGCAGTTCTTC. It specifies CASSLNTNEQFF.